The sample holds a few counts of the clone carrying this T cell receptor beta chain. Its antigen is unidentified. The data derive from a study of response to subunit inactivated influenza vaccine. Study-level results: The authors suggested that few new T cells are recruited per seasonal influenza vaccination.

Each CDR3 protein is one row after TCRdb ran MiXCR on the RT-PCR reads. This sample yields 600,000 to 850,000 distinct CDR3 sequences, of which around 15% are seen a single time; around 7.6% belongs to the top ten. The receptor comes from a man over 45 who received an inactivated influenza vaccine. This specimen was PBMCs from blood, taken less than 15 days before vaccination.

The CDR3 loop is CASSPPAGTGGAEQYF. CDR3 nucleotide sequence: TGTGCCAGCAGTCCCCCGGCCGGGACAGGGGGCGCCGAGCAGTACTTC. This chain uses TRBV27 with TRBJ2-7, with 12 bases that match TRBD1. V lost 5 bases and J lost 6; bases outside the gene matches: 11. The V gene's germline CDR1 is MNHEY and CDR2 SMNVEV (reference sequence). This CDR3 spans 16 amino acids.